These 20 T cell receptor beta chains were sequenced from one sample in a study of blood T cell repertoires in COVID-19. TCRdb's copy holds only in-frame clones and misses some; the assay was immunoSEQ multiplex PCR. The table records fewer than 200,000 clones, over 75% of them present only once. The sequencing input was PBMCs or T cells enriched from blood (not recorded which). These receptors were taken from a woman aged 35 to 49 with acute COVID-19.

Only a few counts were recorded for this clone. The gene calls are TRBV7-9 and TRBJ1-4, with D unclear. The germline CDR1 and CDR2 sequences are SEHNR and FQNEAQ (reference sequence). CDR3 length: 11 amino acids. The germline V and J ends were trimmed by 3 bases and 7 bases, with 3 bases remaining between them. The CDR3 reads CASSFGEKLFF. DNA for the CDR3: TGTGCCAGCAGCTTCGGTGAAAAACTGTTTTTT.

The CDR3 loop is CASSPRQAVGEKLFF. Here the CDR3 DNA reads TGCGCCAGCAGCCCACGACAGGCAGTAGGTGAAAAACTGTTTTTT. V gene TRBV5-1 combines with J gene TRBJ1-4; tentatively, D is TRBD1 (6 bases). The germline gives CDR1 SGHRS, CDR2 YFSETQ. CDR3 length: 15 residues. The V end was cut by 4 bases, the J end by 7 bases, with 17 bases between.

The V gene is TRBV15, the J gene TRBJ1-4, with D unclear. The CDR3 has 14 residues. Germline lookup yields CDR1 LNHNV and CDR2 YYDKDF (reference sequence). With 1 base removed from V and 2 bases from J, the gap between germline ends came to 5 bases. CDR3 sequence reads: CATSRGGTNEKLFF. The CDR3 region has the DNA TGTGCCACCAGCAGAGGTGGCACTAATGAAAAACTGTTTTTT. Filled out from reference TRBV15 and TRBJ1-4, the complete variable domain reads DAMVIQNPRYQVTQFGKPVTLSCSQTLNHNVMYWYQQKSSQAPKLLFHYYDKDFNNEADTPDNFQSRRPNTSFCFLDIRSPGLGDTAMYLCATSRGGTNEKLFFGSGTQLSVL.

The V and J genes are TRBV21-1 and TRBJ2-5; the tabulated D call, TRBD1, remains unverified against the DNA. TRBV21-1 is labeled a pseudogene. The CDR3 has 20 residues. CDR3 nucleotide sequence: TGTGCCAGCAGCGCATGTTCGGACAGGGGGCAGGGTGAGGACCAGGAGACCCAGTACTTC. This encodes CASSACSDRGQGEDQETQYF.

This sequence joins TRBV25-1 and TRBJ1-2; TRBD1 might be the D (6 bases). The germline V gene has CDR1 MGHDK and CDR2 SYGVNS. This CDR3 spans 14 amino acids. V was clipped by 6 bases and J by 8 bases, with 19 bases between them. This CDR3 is CASSQSQGIGGYTF. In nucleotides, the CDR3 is TGTGCCAGCAGCCAATCCCAGGGGATAGGCGGCTACACCTTC.

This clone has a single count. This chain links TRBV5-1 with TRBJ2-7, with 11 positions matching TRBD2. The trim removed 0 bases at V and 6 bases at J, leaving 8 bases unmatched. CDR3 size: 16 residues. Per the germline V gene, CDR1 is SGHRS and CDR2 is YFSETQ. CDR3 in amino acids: CASSLEASGRRGEQYF. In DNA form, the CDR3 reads TGCGCCAGCAGCTTGGAGGCTAGCGGGAGGCGGGGCGAGCAGTACTTC.

The CDR3 loop reads CASSPVIPNQPQHF. DNA for the CDR3: TGTGCCAGCAGCCCGGTTATACCCAATCAGCCCCAGCATTTT. This chain joins TRBV28 and TRBJ1-5; no clear D. V lost 6 bases to trimming and J lost 3 bases, with 12 bases between them. Germline CDR1 reads MDHEN; CDR2 reads SYDVKM. This CDR3 region has 14 residues.

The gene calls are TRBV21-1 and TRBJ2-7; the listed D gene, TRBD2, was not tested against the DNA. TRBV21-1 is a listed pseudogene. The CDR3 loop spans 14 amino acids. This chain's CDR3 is CASSKISGVYEQYV. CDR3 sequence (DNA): TGTGCCAGCAGCAAAATTAGCGGGGTCTACGAGCAGTACGTC.

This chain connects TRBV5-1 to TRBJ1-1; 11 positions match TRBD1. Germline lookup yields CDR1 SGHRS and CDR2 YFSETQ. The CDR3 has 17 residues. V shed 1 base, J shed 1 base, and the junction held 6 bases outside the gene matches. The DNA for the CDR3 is TGCGCCAGCAGCTTGCGGACAGGGGGCGCTGGGAACACTGAAGCTTTCTTT. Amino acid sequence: CASSLRTGGAGNTEAFF.

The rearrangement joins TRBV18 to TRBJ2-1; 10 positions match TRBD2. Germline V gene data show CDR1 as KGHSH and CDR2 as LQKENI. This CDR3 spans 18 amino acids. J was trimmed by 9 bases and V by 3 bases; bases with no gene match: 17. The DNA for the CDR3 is TGTGCCAGCTCACCTAGGGGACTGGCTAGCGGGAGCTATAGTGAGCAGTTCTTC. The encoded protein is CASSPRGLASGSYSEQFF.

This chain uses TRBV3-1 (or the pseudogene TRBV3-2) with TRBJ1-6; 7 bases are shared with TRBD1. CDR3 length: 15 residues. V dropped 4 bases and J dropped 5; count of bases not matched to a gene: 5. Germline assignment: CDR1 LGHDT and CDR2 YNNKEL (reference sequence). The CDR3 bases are TGTGCCAGCAGCCCTAAGGGGGCGGATAATTCACCCCTCCACTTT. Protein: CASSPKGADNSPLHF.

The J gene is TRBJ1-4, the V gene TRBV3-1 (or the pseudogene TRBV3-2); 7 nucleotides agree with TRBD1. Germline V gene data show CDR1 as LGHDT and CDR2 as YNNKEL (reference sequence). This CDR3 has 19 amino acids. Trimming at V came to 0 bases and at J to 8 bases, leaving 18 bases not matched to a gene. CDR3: CASSQDPRAAGGTVEKLFF. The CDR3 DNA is TGTGCCAGCAGCCAAGATCCTAGGGCGGCAGGGGGTACGGTCGAAAAACTGTTTTTT.

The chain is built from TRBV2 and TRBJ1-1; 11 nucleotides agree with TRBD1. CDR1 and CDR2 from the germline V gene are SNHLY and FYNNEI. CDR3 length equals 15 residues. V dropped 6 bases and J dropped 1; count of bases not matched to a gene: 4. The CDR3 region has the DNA TGTGCCAGCAGCCCGGGGACAGGGGGGAACACTGAAGCTTTCTTT. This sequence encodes CASSPGTGGNTEAFF.

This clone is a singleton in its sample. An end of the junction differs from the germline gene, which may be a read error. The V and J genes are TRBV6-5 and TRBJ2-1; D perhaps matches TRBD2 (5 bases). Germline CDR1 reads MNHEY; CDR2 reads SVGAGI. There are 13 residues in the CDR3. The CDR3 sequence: CASSYTLRVGVVF. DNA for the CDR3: TGTGCCAGCAGTTACACACTCCGGGTCGGGGTGGTCTTC.

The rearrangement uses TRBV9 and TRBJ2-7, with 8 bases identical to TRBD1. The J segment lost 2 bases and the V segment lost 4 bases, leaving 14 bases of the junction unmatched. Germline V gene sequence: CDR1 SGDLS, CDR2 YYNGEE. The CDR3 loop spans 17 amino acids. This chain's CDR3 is CASSPRSSGGSTYEQYF. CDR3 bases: TGTGCCAGCAGCCCCCGATCCTCAGGGGGCTCTACCTACGAGCAGTACTTC.

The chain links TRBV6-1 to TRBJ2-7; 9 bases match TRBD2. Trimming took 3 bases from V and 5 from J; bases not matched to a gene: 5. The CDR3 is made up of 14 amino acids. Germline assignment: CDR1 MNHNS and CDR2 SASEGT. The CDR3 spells CASSDRAGGNEQYF. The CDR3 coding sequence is TGTGCCAGCAGTGACCGAGCGGGAGGAAACGAGCAGTACTTC.

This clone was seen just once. The CDR3 here is CASSLEQGPEAFF. The CDR3 DNA follows: TGTGCCAGCAGCTTGGAACAGGGCCCTGAAGCTTTCTTT. The chain has TRBV5-6 and TRBJ1-1, with a weak D call TRBD1 (6 bases). V was cut by 0 bases and J by 6 bases, with 9 bases left in between. The V gene's germline CDR1 is SGHDT and CDR2 YYEEEE. The CDR3 has 13 amino acids.

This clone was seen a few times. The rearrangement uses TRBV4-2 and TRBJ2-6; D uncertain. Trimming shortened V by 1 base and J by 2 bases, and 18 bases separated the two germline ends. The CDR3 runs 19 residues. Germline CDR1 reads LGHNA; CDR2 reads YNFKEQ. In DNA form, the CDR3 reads TGTGCCAGCAGCCAAGTAGAGGCAGCCCTGGAGACTGGGGCCAACGTCCTGACTTTC. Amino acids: CASSQVEAALETGANVLTF.

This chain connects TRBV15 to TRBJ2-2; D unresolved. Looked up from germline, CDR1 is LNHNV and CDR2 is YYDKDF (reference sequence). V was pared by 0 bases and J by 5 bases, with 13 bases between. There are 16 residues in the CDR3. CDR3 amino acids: CATSRDQRTRTGELFF. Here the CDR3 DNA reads TGTGCCACCAGCAGAGATCAAAGAACCCGGACCGGGGAGCTGTTTTTT.

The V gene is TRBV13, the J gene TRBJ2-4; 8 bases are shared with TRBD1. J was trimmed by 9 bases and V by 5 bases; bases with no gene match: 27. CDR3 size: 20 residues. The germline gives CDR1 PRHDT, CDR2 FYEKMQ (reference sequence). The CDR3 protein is CASSLRADRGRDQPWGIQYF. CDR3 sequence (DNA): TGTGCCAGCAGCCTCCGGGCCGACAGGGGACGGGATCAGCCGTGGGGCATTCAGTACTTC.